Each of the 6 T cell receptor beta chains below was sequenced from the same sample in a study of shared clonotypes between healthy human individuals. Clones were sequenced by immunoSEQ multiplex PCR, and TCRdb holds only the in-frame ones, with some missing. This sample carries around 370,000 clones, about 96% of them seen once, and the ten largest clones take about 0.32%. Sequencing was carried out using memory CD8+ T cells sorted from blood. Subset: CD45RO+ cells pooled with CCR7-negative TemRA cells. All receptors come from a man younger than 45 in good health.

This chain links TRBV30 with TRBJ1-1, with unresolved D. This CDR3 is built from 12 residues. Germline V gene data show CDR1 as GTSNPN and CDR2 as SVGIG (reference sequence). Trimming left V 5 bases short and J 8 bases short, with 15 bases between. CDR3 sequence reads: CAWSVFDGEAFF. The DNA for the CDR3 is TGTGCCTGGTCCGTATTCGACGGCGAAGCTTTCTTT.

This chain uses TRBV27 with TRBJ1-3; D not certain. V lost 3 bases and J 0 bases, leaving 9 bases between the germline ends. Per the germline V gene, CDR1 is MNHEY and CDR2 is SMNVEV (reference sequence). This CDR3 has 15 residues. CDR3 coding DNA: TGTGCCAGCAGTTTTCCGAGGGACTCTGGAAACACCATATATTTT. Encoded protein: CASSFPRDSGNTIYF.

This chain links TRBV5-4 with TRBJ1-2; possibly TRBD1 for D (6 bases). The CDR3 has 13 amino acids. V lost 0 bases, J lost 5 bases, and 8 bases lay in between. Germline V gene data show CDR1 as SGHNT and CDR2 as YYREEE (reference sequence). The CDR3: CASSLDRVYGYTF. The CDR3 nucleotides are TGTGCCAGCAGCTTGGACAGGGTGTATGGCTACACCTTC.

V gene TRBV7-2 combines with J gene TRBJ2-1; TRBD2 matches at 13 bases. From germline, CDR1 is SGHTA and CDR2 FQGNSA. The CDR3 length is 15 residues. J lost 4 bases, V lost 5 bases, and 2 bases had no gene match. The CDR3 coding sequence is TGTGCCAGCAGCGCGGGACTAGCGGGGTACAATGAGCAGTTCTTC. Its translation is CASSAGLAGYNEQFF.

The chain employs TRBV5-1 and TRBJ2-2, with TRBD1 identical over 7 bases. The CDR3 is 14 amino acids. Germline lookup yields CDR1 SGHRS and CDR2 YFSETQ. V shed 3 bases and J 6 bases; nucleotides not matched to a gene: 5. The CDR3 region has the DNA TGCGCCAGCAGCTCCGACAGGGAAGCCGGGGAGCTGTTTTTT. This encodes CASSSDREAGELFF.

The rearrangement joins TRBV7-9 to TRBJ2-5, with D possibly TRBD2 on 5 matching bases. Germline assignment: CDR1 SEHNR and CDR2 FQNEAQ (reference sequence). This CDR3 region has 14 residues. V was clipped by 3 bases and J by 5 bases, with 13 bases between them. Here the CDR3 DNA reads TGTGCCAGCAGCTTGGTCTGGTCGGGGGAGACCCAGTACTTC. Protein sequence: CASSLVWSGETQYF.